The clone carrying this T cell receptor (beta chain) showed up just once. The antigen is unknown. CDR1 is SGHNT and CDR2 is YYREEE in the germline V gene (reference sequence). The CDR3 is 13 residues long. V lost 3 bases to trimming and J lost 9 bases; unmatched junction nucleotides: 5. With 60 Vbeta and 13 Jbeta primers, the PCR was carried out. Sequencing was performed with immunoSEQ multiplex PCR; in TCRdb, only in-frame clones are kept and a portion is missing. The profile shows roughly 180,000 clones, 80% of them singletons. The data originate from a study of cytomegalovirus exposure and HLA in healthy donors. Whole-study findings and limits: Analysis was carried out at a later point, and it linked a missense DCLRE1C variant to TCR beta V- and J-gene trimming.

This sequence was found in a woman aged 45 to 65 in good health and CMV-seropositive. This chain links TRBV5-4 with TRBJ2-1; 8 bases match TRBD1. Sequenced sample: PBMCs. In nucleotides, the CDR3 is TGTGCCAGCAGCTGGACACAGGGGGGTGAGCAGTTCTTC. This translates into CASSWTQGGEQFF.